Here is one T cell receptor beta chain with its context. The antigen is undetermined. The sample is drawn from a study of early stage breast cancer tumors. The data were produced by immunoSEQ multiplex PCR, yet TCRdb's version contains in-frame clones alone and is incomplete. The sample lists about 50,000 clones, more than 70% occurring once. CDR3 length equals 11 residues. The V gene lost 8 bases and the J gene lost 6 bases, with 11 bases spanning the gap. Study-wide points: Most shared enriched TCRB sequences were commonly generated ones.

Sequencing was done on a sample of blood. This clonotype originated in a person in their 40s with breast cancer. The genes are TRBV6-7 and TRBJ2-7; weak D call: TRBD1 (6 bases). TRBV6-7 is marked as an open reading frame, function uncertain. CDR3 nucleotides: TGTGCCAGCTGCCAAGGGGGCGAGCAGTACTTC. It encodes CASCQGGEQYF.